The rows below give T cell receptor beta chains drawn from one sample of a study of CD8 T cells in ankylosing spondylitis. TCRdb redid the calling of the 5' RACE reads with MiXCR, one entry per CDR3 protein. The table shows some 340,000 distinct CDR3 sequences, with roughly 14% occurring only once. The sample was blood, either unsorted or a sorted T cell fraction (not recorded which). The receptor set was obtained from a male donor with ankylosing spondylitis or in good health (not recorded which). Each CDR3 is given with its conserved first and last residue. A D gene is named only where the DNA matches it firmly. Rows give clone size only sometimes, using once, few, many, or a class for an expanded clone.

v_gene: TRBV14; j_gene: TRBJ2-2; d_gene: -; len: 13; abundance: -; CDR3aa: CASRTLLAGELFF; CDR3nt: TGTGCCAGTCGGACGTTGTTGGCCGGGGAGCTGTTTTTT
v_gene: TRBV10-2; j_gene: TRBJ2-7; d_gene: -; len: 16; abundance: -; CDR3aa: CASSEAWRGHYYEQYF; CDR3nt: TGCGCCAGCAGTGAGGCTTGGCGGGGTCATTACTACGAGCAGTACTTC
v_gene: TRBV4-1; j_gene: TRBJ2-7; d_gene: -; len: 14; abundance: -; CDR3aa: CASSQEETLGEQYF; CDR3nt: TGCGCCAGCAGCCAAGAAGAGACCCTCGGGGAGCAGTACTTC
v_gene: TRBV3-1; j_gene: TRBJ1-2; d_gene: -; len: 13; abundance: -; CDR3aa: CASSQAQVGGYTF; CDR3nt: TGTGCCAGCAGCCAAGCCCAGGTGGGTGGCTACACCTTC
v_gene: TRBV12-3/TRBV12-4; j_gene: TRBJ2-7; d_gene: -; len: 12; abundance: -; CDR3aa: CASRLQDYEQYF; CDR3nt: TGTGCCAGCAGACTGCAGGATTACGAGCAGTACTTC
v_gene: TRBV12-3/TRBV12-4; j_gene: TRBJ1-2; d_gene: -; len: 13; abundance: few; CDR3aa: CASSLLQAGGYTF; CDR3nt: TGTGCCAGCAGTTTACTCCAAGCGGGAGGCTACACCTTC
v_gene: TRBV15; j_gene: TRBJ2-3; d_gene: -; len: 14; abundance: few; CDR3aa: CATSSGGDWNTQYF; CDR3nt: TGTGCCACCAGCAGCGGGGGTGACTGGAATACGCAGTATTTT
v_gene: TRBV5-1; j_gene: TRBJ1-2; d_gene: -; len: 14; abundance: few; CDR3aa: CASSLESRAYGYTF; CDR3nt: TGCGCCAGCAGCTTGGAAAGCAGGGCCTATGGCTACACCTTC
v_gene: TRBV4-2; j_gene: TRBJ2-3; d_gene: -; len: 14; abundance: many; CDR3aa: CASSPGRNTDTQYF; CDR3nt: TGTGCCAGCAGCCCTGGACGGAACACAGATACGCAGTATTTT
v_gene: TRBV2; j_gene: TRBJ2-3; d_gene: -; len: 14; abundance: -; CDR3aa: CASSVAAWGSTQYF; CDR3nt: TGTGCCAGCAGTGTGGCTGCCTGGGGGAGTACGCAGTATTTT
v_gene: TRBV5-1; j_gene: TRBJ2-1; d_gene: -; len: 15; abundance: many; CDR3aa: CASSLSQGPYNEQFF; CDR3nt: TGCGCCAGCAGCTTATCACAGGGACCCTACAATGAGCAGTTCTTC
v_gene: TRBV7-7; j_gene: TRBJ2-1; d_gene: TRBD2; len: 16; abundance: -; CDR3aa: CASSVLAGGPYNEQFF; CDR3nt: TGTGCCAGCAGCGTACTAGCGGGAGGACCCTACAATGAGCAGTTCTTC
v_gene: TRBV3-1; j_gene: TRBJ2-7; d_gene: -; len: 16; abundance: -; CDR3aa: CASSQDNGVSTYEQYF; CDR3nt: TGTGCCAGCAGCCAAGATAACGGAGTTAGTACCTACGAGCAGTACTTC
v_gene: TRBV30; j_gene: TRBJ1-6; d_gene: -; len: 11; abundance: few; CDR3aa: CAWSVARTLHF; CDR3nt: TGTGCCTGGAGTGTAGCCCGGACCCTCCACTTT
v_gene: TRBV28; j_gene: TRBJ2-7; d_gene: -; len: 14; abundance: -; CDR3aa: CASSLMGISYEQYF; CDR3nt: TGTGCCAGCAGTTTGATGGGCATCTCCTACGAGCAGTACTTC
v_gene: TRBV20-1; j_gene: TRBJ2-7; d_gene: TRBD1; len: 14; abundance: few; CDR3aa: CSARVGTGGGEQYF; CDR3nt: TGCAGTGCTAGAGTCGGGACAGGGGGGGGCGAGCAGTACTTC
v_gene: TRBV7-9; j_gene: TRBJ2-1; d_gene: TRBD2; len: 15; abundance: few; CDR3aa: CASSASGRAYNEQFF; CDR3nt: TGTGCCAGCAGCGCAAGCGGGAGGGCCTACAATGAGCAGTTCTTC
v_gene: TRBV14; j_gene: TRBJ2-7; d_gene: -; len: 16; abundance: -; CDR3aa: CASSPPWPGPSYEQYF; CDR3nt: TGTGCCAGCAGCCCTCCATGGCCAGGGCCTTCCTACGAGCAGTACTTC
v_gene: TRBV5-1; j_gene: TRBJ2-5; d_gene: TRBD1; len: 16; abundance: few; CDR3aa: CASSQTGGGYQETQYF; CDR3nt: TGCGCCAGCAGTCAGACAGGGGGCGGGTACCAAGAGACCCAGTACTTC
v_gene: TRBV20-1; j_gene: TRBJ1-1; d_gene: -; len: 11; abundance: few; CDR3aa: CSASRPSEAFF; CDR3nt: TGCAGTGCTTCCAGGCCCAGTGAAGCTTTCTTT
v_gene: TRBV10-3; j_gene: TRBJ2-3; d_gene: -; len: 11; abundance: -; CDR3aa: CAISVSDTQYF; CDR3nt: TGTGCCATCAGTGTCTCAGATACGCAGTATTTT
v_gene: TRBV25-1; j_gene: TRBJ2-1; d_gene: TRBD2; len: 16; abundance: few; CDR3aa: CASSAVGTTYYNEQFF; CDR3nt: TGTGCCAGCAGTGCGGTAGGGACTACCTACTACAATGAGCAGTTCTTC
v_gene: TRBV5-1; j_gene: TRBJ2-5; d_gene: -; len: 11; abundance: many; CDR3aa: CASRIQETQYF; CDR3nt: TGCGCCAGCAGGATACAAGAGACCCAGTACTTC
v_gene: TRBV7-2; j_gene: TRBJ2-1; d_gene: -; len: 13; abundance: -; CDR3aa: CASSLRRDIEQFF; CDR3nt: TGTGCCAGCAGCTTAAGGCGGGATATCGAGCAGTTCTTC
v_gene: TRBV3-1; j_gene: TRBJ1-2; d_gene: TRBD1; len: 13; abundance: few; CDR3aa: CASRDDRAGGYTF; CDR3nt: TGTGCCAGCAGGGACGACAGGGCGGGTGGCTACACCTTC
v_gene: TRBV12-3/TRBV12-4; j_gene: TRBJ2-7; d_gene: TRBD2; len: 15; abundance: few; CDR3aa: CASSFGGGGSYEQYF; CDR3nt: TGTGCCAGCAGTTTTGGCGGGGGGGGTAGCTACGAGCAGTACTTC
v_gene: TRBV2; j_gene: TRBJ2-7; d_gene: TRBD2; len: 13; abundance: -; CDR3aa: CASSRLAEYEQYF; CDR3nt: TGTGCCAGCAGCAGACTAGCGGAATACGAGCAGTACTTC
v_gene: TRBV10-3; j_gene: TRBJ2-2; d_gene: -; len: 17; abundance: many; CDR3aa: CAISGMPSGTSTGELFF; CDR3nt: TGTGCCATCAGTGGGATGCCGTCGGGGACGAGCACCGGGGAGCTGTTTTTT
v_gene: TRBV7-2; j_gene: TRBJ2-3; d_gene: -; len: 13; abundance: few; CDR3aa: CASSSGGRNTQYF; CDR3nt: TGTGCCAGCAGCTCCGGGGGTAGGAATACGCAGTATTTT
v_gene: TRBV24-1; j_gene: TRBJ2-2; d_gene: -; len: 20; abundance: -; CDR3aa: CATSDFGATLPHSNTGELFF; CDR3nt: TGTGCCACCAGTGATTTCGGGGCGACTCTGCCCCATTCGAACACCGGGGAGCTGTTTTTT
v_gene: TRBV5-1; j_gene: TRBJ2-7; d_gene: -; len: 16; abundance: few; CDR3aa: CASSPPQLTRSYEQYF; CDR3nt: TGCGCCAGCAGCCCACCCCAACTTACGAGGTCCTACGAGCAGTACTTC
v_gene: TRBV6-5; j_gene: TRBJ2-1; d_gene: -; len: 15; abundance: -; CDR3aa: CASSSWGGLIDEQFF; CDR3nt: TGTGCCAGCAGTTCCTGGGGGGGCCTAATTGATGAGCAGTTCTTC
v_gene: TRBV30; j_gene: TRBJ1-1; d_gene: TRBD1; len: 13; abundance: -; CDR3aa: CAWTLDRGTEAFF; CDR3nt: TGTGCCTGGACCTTGGACAGGGGCACTGAAGCTTTCTTT
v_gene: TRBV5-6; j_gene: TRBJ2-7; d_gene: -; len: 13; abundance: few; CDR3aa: CASRDGTDYEQYF; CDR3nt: TGTGCCAGCCGAGACGGGACGGATTACGAGCAGTACTTC
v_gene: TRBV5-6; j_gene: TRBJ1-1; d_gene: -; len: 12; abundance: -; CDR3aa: CASSGDVTEAFF; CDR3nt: TGTGCCAGCAGCGGGGACGTCACTGAAGCTTTCTTT
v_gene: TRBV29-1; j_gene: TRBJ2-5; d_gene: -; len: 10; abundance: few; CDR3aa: CSVEGETQYF; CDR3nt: TGCAGCGTTGAGGGAGAGACCCAGTACTTC
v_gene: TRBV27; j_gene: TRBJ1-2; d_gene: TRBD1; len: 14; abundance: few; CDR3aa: CASSWGQEGYGYTF; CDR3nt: TGTGCCAGCAGTTGGGGACAGGAGGGCTATGGCTACACCTTC
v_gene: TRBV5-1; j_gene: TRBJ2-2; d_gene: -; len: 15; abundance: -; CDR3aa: CASSPLLEATGELFF; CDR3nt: TGCGCCAGCAGCCCCCTACTAGAGGCCACCGGGGAGCTGTTTTTT
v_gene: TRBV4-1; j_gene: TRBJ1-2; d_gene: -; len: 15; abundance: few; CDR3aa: CASSQRAEEGYGYTF; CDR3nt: TGCGCCAGCAGCCAGAGGGCTGAGGAGGGCTATGGCTACACCTTC
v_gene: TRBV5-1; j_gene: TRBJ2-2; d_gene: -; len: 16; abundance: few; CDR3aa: CASSLNGGKNTGELFF; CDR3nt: TGCGCCAGCAGCTTGAACGGGGGCAAGAACACCGGGGAGCTGTTTTTT
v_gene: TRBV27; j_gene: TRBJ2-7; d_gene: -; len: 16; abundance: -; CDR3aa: CASSLRDSIPPSEQYF; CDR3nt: TGTGCCAGCAGTCTACGTGACAGCATACCCCCGAGCGAGCAGTACTTC
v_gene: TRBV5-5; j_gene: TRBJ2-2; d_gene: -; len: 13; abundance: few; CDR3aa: CASSFGPDGGLFF; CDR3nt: TGTGCCAGCAGCTTTGGGCCCGATGGGGGGCTGTTTTTT